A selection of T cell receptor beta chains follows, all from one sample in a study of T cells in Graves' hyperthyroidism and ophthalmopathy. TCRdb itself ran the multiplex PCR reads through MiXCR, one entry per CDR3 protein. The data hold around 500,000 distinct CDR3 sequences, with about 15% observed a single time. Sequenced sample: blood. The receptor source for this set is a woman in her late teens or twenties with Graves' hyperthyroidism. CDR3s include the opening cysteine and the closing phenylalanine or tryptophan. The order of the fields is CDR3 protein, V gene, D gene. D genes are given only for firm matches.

CSVSPSGASNEQFF	TRBV20-1	TRBD2
CASSPPPFGETKNIQYF	TRBV18	-
CASSINAGAPSQETQYF	TRBV28	-
CASSAVTGYTEAFF	TRBV9	-
CASRAPQRGSGNTIYF	TRBV6-2/TRBV6-3	-
CSARDVAGVSTDTQYF	TRBV20-1	TRBD2
CASSPWSSTDTQYF	TRBV12-3/TRBV12-4	-
CASNKGAGGRSDTQYF	TRBV7-2	TRBD2
CASSISGYPSQPQHF	TRBV19	-
CAWNNRGGNQPQHF	TRBV30	TRBD1
CASSQGQGNYEQYF	TRBV5-1	TRBD1
CASSQASSGETQYF	TRBV10-1	-
CAWSVLDRSLYGYTF	TRBV30	TRBD1
CASSLGGDNTEAFF	TRBV7-9	-